Listed below are T cell receptor beta chains from one sample, sequenced in a study of T cell repertoires in cytomegalovirus infection. These TCRs are of unknown antigen specificity. TCRdb recomputed calls from the reads with MiXCR, one row per CDR3 protein. The table has 650,000 to 900,000 distinct CDR3 sequences, around a third seen once; the top ten hold about an eighth. The sample was cultured CD8+ T cells from PBMCs, taken from culture after CMV antigen stimulation. The receptor set was obtained from a human donor in good health (CMV status not recorded). Some clones in this sample may be carry-over from other donors' samples. CDR3s include the opening cysteine and the closing phenylalanine or tryptophan. The D gene is left open where the match is weak. Part of the rows lack a size; the others show once, few, many or a class for expanded clones.

V	size	J	D	DNA	CDR3
TRBV6-6	few	TRBJ1-5	TRBD1	TGTGCCAGCAGTCGGGACAGGGGGCTGGATCAGCCCCAGCATTTT	CASSRDRGLDQPQHF
TRBV7-2	many	TRBJ2-3	TRBD2	TGTGCCAGCAGCTGGGGGGACTACTATCTTCCGGGAGATACGCAGTATTTT	CASSWGDYYLPGDTQYF
TRBV7-3	few	TRBJ2-1	.	TGTGCCAGCAGCTTGCGAGGGGAATACACCCCTGATGAGCAGTTCTTC	CASSLRGEYTPDEQFF
TRBV4-1	.	TRBJ2-5	TRBD1	TGCGCCAGCAGCTACCCAGGGACAGGGTTTTTCGAGACCCAGTACTTC	CASSYPGTGFFETQYF
TRBV27	few	TRBJ1-1	.	TGTGCCAGCAGTTCCCTCCGGGTCCCGAACACTGAAGCTTTCTTT	CASSSLRVPNTEAFF
TRBV5-1	.	TRBJ1-6	TRBD1	TGCGCCAGCAGCCTCGGGACAGGGGAGGAGTCACCCCTCCACTTT	CASSLGTGEESPLHF
TRBV20-1	many	TRBJ1-2	.	TGCAGTGCTAACGACAGGTTCTATGGCTACACCTTC	CSANDRFYGYTF
TRBV6-1	.	TRBJ1-2	TRBD1	TGTGCCAGCAGTGAAGGGGCCGACCCTTGGGACAGATTTAACTATGGCTACACCTTC	CASSEGADPWDRFNYGYTF
TRBV7-6	many	TRBJ1-1	TRBD1	TGTGCCAGCAGCTCTTCTCGGGACAGGGGGTGGAACACTGAAGCTTTCTTT	CASSSSRDRGWNTEAFF
TRBV7-9	few	TRBJ2-5	.	TGTGCCAGCAGCTTTACAACACATCCTCTTAAGTACTTC	CASSFTTHPLKYF
TRBV2	few	TRBJ1-5	.	TGTGCCAGCAGTGATTCAGGACGCAATCAGCCCCAGCATTTT	CASSDSGRNQPQHF
TRBV13	.	TRBJ2-7	TRBD1	TGTGCCAGCAGCGCAGGGACAGGGGTATCCTACGAGCAGTACTTC	CASSAGTGVSYEQYF
TRBV9	few	TRBJ2-6	.	TGTGCCAGCAAAGACTCTGGGGCCAACGTCCTGACTTTC	CASKDSGANVLTF
TRBV7-2	many	TRBJ1-1	.	TGTGCCAGCAGCTTTGTGAATGAAGCTTTCTTT	CASSFVNEAFF
TRBV27	few	TRBJ2-2	.	TGTGCCAGCAGTTTAAGTGTACCCCCCGGGGAGCTGTTTTTT	CASSLSVPPGELFF
TRBV6-6	few	TRBJ1-6	.	TGTGCCAGCAGTCCCCGGACAGTTTTTGGCTCCTATAATTCACCCCTCCACTTT	CASSPRTVFGSYNSPLHF
TRBV12-3/TRBV12-4	.	TRBJ1-2	.	TGTGCCAGCACCGGAGGGGGTTTAGGTGGCTACACCTTC	CASTGGGLGGYTF
TRBV6-6	.	TRBJ1-1	.	TGTGCCAGCACCGAGTGGGGGCTTCAAACTGAAGCTTTCTTT	CASTEWGLQTEAFF
TRBV6-5	few	TRBJ2-3	.	TGTGCCAGCAGTGACTTAGCTAGCACAGATACGCAGTATTTT	CASSDLASTDTQYF
TRBV27	few	TRBJ1-3	.	TGTGCCAGCAGTATATTTCCCGGAAACACCATATATTTT	CASSIFPGNTIYF
TRBV2	.	TRBJ2-5	.	TGTGCCAGCAGTGAAGTCGGGGGCGCACGGGAGACCCAGTACTTC	CASSEVGGARETQYF
TRBV7-6	.	TRBJ2-3	.	TGTGCCAGCAGCCGCCTGGCGGGGGCTGAGGAGTATTTT	CASSRLAGAEEYF
TRBV12-3/TRBV12-4	.	TRBJ1-5	.	TGTGCCAACAGCCTCGGCAGGGGGCCCCAGCATTTT	CANSLGRGPQHF
TRBV5-4	.	TRBJ2-5	.	TGTGCCAGCAGCTCCGACTCCCGGGAGGAGACCCAGTACTTC	CASSSDSREETQYF
TRBV29-1	.	TRBJ2-5	.	TGCAGCGTTGAAGAGAGGGGGGCACCGGGACTAAGGTACCAAGAGACCCAGTACTTC	CSVEERGAPGLRYQETQYF
TRBV7-8	few	TRBJ2-3	.	TGTGCCAGCAGCTTAGTCAATACGCAGTATTTT	CASSLVNTQYF
TRBV6-1	few	TRBJ2-3	.	TGTGCCAGCAGCGACGCTTCTTATAGCACAGATACGCAGTATTTT	CASSDASYSTDTQYF
TRBV5-1	few	TRBJ1-4	.	TGCGCCAGCAGCGCGGGGGAAGGGCTGGGGAAACTGTTTTTT	CASSAGEGLGKLFF
TRBV7-6	once	TRBJ2-1	.	TGTGCCAGCAGCCCGATAGGGACTGAAAATGAGCAGTTCTTC	CASSPIGTENEQFF
TRBV29-1	.	TRBJ1-2	.	TGCAGCGTTGAAACAGATAAAAACTATGGCTACACCTTC	CSVETDKNYGYTF
TRBV27	.	TRBJ2-7	.	TGTGCCAGCAGTTTCGGTTCAGGGCGCTACGAGCAGTACTTC	CASSFGSGRYEQYF
TRBV6-2/TRBV6-3	.	TRBJ2-1	.	TGTGCCAGCAGTTTTGAGCCCGGTGGTAGCTCCTACAATGAGCAGTTCTTC	CASSFEPGGSSYNEQFF
TRBV28	few	TRBJ1-6	TRBD1	TGTGCCAGCAGTGTATCGGGTTCACCGGGACAGAAAAATTCACCCCTCCACTTT	CASSVSGSPGQKNSPLHF
TRBV5-5	.	TRBJ2-3	.	TGTGCCAGCAGCTTCGGAGACAGTCCGGATACGCAGTATTTT	CASSFGDSPDTQYF
TRBV20-1	.	TRBJ1-2	TRBD1	TGCAGTGCCGGGTGGGACAGGGGCGAATATGGCTACACCTTC	CSAGWDRGEYGYTF
TRBV7-9	few	TRBJ1-2	.	TGTGCCAGCACCTTTAACCGGGGCTACACCTTC	CASTFNRGYTF
TRBV19	.	TRBJ2-7	.	TGTGCCAGTACGAATAGATACGAGCAGTACTTC	CASTNRYEQYF
TRBV6-5	few	TRBJ2-6	.	TGTGCCAGCAGTTACTGGCGGGGGCCGGGGGGGGCCAACGTCCTGACTTTC	CASSYWRGPGGANVLTF
TRBV19	.	TRBJ1-1	.	TGTGCCAGTAGTATCTACAAGGTGGACACTGAAGCTTTCTTT	CASSIYKVDTEAFF
TRBV6-5	many	TRBJ2-6	.	TGTGCCAGCAGAACCTCTGGGGCCAACGTCCTGACTTTC	CASRTSGANVLTF